These 29 T cell receptor beta chains were all obtained from the same sample, sequenced in a study of molecular identifiers for immune sequencing clone quantification. TCRdb used MiXCR to reprocess the PCR reads, holding one entry per CDR3 protein. This table has roughly 40,000 distinct CDR3 sequences, approximately 25% appearing once. Material for sequencing was naive CD8+ T cells from blood, with Jurkat cell RNA spiked in. Subset indicated: FACS-sorted CD8+CD4-CCR7+CD45RA+ naive T cells. These receptors all come from a human donor in good health. Some libraries in this study had Jurkat cell RNA spiked in.

The sample holds many counts of this clonotype. V is TRBV20-1 and J is TRBJ2-7; 9 positions agree with TRBD1. The germline CDR1 and CDR2 sequences are DFQATT and SNEGSKA (reference sequence). The CDR3 contains 18 residues. V shed 6 bases and J 1 base; nucleotides not matched to a gene: 19. CDR3 bases: TGCAGTGCCTCAGGGGTCTTAGGCCGGGACAGGGATTCCTACGAGCAGTACTTC. This translates into CSASGVLGRDRDSYEQYF.

The rearrangement joins TRBV29-1 to TRBJ2-3; 7 bases are a match to TRBD1. This CDR3 is 15 amino acids long. The germline V gene encodes CDR1 SQVTM and CDR2 ANQGSEA. V shed 1 base and J 2 bases; nucleotides not matched to a gene: 6. For the CDR3, the DNA is TGCAGCGTTGAAGCTTGGGACAGCTACACAGATACGCAGTATTTT. Amino acid sequence: CSVEAWDSYTDTQYF.

This clonotype was counted a single time. This may be a read error, as it is one base from a much larger clone. The conserved final phenylalanine or tryptophan is absent from the CDR3, which likely points to a read error. It is unclear where the CDR3 begins or ends on the DNA, so no DNA is shown, and the CDR3 is as TCRdb lists it. The chain combines TRBV19 with TRBJ2-4; the table calls TRBD1, which could not be checked here. The CDR3 is made up of 10 amino acids, end residues included. Germline V gene lookup returns CDR1 LNHDA and CDR2 SQIVND (reference sequence). CDR3 sequence: CASSSLDRVR.

This clonotype was observed a handful of times. V gene TRBV18 combines with J gene TRBJ2-5; D is perhaps TRBD1 (6 bases). V lost 8 bases to trimming and J lost 2 bases, with 12 bases between them. From germline, CDR1 is KGHSH and CDR2 LQKENI. The CDR3 spans 13 residues. For the CDR3, the DNA is TGTGCCAGCCGCGAAGGGGGACAAGAGACCCAGTACTTC. Translating it yields CASREGGQETQYF.

This clonotype came up many times. The chain links TRBV4-3 to TRBJ2-7, with unresolved D. Trimming shortened V by 4 bases and J by 5 bases, and 12 bases separated the two germline ends. The CDR3 sequence is 13 residues long. Germline V gene sequence: CDR1 LGHNA, CDR2 YSLEER. The DNA of the CDR3 is TGCGCCAGCAGCCGGTGGGTTGGGAACGAGCAGTACTTC. Translated: CASSRWVGNEQYF.

The V gene is TRBV4-1, the J gene TRBJ2-3; the match to TRBD2 covers 8 bases. The trim removed 4 bases at V and 0 bases at J, leaving 3 bases unmatched. Looked up from germline, CDR1 is MGHRA and CDR2 is YSYEKL. The CDR3 covers 15 residues. The CDR3 DNA is TGCGCCAGCAGCCCAAGCGGGGGTAGCACAGATACGCAGTATTTT. Translating it yields CASSPSGGSTDTQYF.

This chain joins TRBV29-1 and TRBJ1-1, with 9 bases aligning to TRBD1. V shed 7 bases, J shed 4 bases, and the junction held 4 bases outside the gene matches. Germline assignment: CDR1 SQVTM and CDR2 ANQGSEA. The CDR3 covers 12 residues. The DNA of the CDR3 is TGCAGCGCTGGGACAGGGACCACTGAAGCTTTCTTT. As protein: CSAGTGTTEAFF.

CDR3 amino acids: CASTADGNTEAFF. In nucleotides, the CDR3 is TGTGCCAGCACTGCGGACGGAAACACTGAAGCTTTCTTT. J is TRBJ1-1 and V is TRBV28; D call uncertain. The CDR3 spans 13 residues. The germline gives CDR1 MDHEN, CDR2 SYDVKM. The germline V and J ends were trimmed by 7 bases and 2 bases, with 11 bases remaining between them.

This clonotype was found once. Possible read error: a much larger clone is one base away. The chain employs TRBV4-2 and TRBJ2-7; weak D call: TRBD2 (6 bases). The CDR3 sequence is 14 residues long. Looked up from germline, CDR1 is LGHNA and CDR2 is YNFKEQ. The DNA for the CDR3 is TGTGCCAGCTGCCAAGTCGACAGCGGGTTCGGGCAGTACTTC. Its protein is CASCQVDSGFGQYF.

As concerns this clonotype: A much larger clone differs by one base, so this may be a read error. The rearrangement links TRBV29-1 to TRBJ2-7; D unresolved. Germline values: CDR1 SQVTM, CDR2 ANQGSEA. The length of the CDR3 is 13 residues. In DNA, the CDR3 is TGCGGCGTTTCAGGAGTTCTAGCCTACGAGCAGTACTTC. It yields the protein CGVSGVLAYEQYF.

The chain couples TRBV7-9 to TRBJ1-1; D gene ambiguous. Germline values: CDR1 SEHNR, CDR2 FQNEAQ (reference sequence). This CDR3 has 14 residues. Trimming pared 2 bases from V and 8 bases from J, leaving 15 bases between. Written as DNA, the CDR3 is TGTGCCAGCAGCTTACCAGGATATAAGGACGAAGCTTTCTTT. Amino acids: CASSLPGYKDEAFF.

On this clonotype itself: This may arise from a read error, as a much more abundant clone is one base away. The rearrangement links TRBV6-5 to TRBJ2-3; D perhaps matches TRBD1 (6 bases). The CDR3 extends over 18 amino acids. The ends were cut back, 0 bases at V and 0 bases at J, with 16 bases in the middle. Germline V gene lookup returns CDR1 MNHEY and CDR2 SVGAGI. DNA for the CDR3: TGTGCCAGCAGTTACTCGGTGGGGGCCGTACTTAGCACAGATACGCAGTATTTT. This translates into CASSYSVGAVLSTDTQYF.

The J gene is TRBJ2-7, the V gene TRBV7-9; 8 positions match TRBD2. Germline CDR1 is SEHNR and CDR2 is FQNEAQ (reference sequence). Losses at the gene ends were 3 bases for V and 6 bases for J; bases not matched to a gene: 1. The CDR3 runs to 12 residues. CDR3 residues: CASSFGGGEQYF. DNA for the CDR3: TGTGCCAGCAGCTTCGGGGGGGGCGAGCAGTACTTC.

This clonotype appeared many times. The V gene is TRBV7-7, the J gene TRBJ2-3, with a possible D match to TRBD1 (5 bases). Germline CDR1 and CDR2: SSHAT and FNYEAQ (reference sequence). The CDR3 is 14 amino acids. V gave up 5 bases and J gave up 4 bases, with 13 bases separating them. CDR3 in amino acids: CASSAQDFPDTQYF. In nucleotides, the CDR3 is TGTGCCAGCAGCGCACAGGATTTCCCAGATACGCAGTATTTT.

This chain connects TRBV12-3 or TRBV12-4 to TRBJ2-7; perhaps TRBD2 as D (5 bases). V lost 2 bases and J 9 bases, leaving 11 bases between the germline ends. The CDR3 is 12 amino acids. The CDR3 here is CASSLWNGGQYF. CDR3 DNA: TGTGCCAGCAGTTTATGGAACGGAGGGCAGTACTTC.

As to this clonotype: A much bigger clone sits one base away, suggesting this may be a read error. As the CDR3 is not closed by the conserved phenylalanine or tryptophan, this likely results from a read error. The chain recombines TRBV3-1 with TRBJ2-3; 10 bases align to TRBD1. V shed 8 bases, J shed 3 bases, and the junction held 2 bases outside the gene matches. CDR3 length: 13 residues. The germline CDR1 and CDR2 sequences are LGHDT and YNNKEL (reference sequence). CDR3 nucleotides: TGTGCCAGCGGGACAGGGGTGACAGATACGCAGTATCTT. Translating it yields CASGTGVTDTQYL.

This clonotype was seen only a few times. The genes are TRBV5-6 and TRBJ2-7; D not resolved. CDR3 length: 16 amino acids. Between the trimmed V and J ends, which lost 0 bases and 2 bases, there was a span of 15 bases. CDR1 and CDR2 from the germline V gene are SGHDT and YYEEEE. In DNA form, the CDR3 reads TGTGCCAGCAGCTTGGAGTATCCCAGGCCCGCCTACGAGCAGTACTTC. Translation gives CASSLEYPRPAYEQYF.

As concerns this clonotype: A much larger clonotype is one base distant, so this may be a read error. The rearrangement uses TRBV4-1 and TRBJ2-3; either TRBD1 or TRBD2 may fit D (5 bases each). Trimming shortened V by 1 base and J by 2 bases, and 7 bases separated the two germline ends. This CDR3 has 14 amino acids. Germline assignment: CDR1 MGHRA and CDR2 YSYEKL. In nucleotides, the CDR3 is TGCGCCAGCAGCCAAGTGGGGACCACAGATACGCAGTATTTT. This sequence encodes CASSQVGTTDTQYF.

At least ten counts were recorded for this clonotype. The J gene is TRBJ2-1, the V gene TRBV27; 14 bases are shared with TRBD2. The trim removed 5 bases at V and 8 bases at J, leaving 2 bases unmatched. In germline, CDR1 is MNHEY, CDR2 SMNVEV (reference sequence). The CDR3 has 14 amino acids. CDR3 sequence reads: CASSPGLAGDEQFF. The DNA of the CDR3 is TGTGCCAGCAGTCCGGGACTAGCGGGGGATGAGCAGTTCTTC.

This clonotype has a count of ten or more. The chain employs TRBV7-6 and TRBJ2-7; TRBD2 aligns across 9 bases. Germline loops: CDR1 SGHVS, CDR2 FNYEAQ. CDR3 length: 17 amino acids. The J segment lost 3 bases and the V segment lost 0 bases, leaving 9 bases of the junction unmatched. CDR3 nucleotides: TGTGCCAGCAGCTTAGCAGCGGGCGGGGGGGCCTTCTACGAGCAGTACTTC. As protein: CASSLAAGGGAFYEQYF. The variable domain in full, completed from reference TRBV7-6 and TRBJ2-7, reads GAGVSQSPRYKVTKRGQDVALRCDPISGHVSLYWYRQALGQGPEFLTYFNYEAQQDKSGLPNDRFSAERPEGSISTLTIQRTEQRDSAMYRCASSLAAGGGAFYEQYFGPGTRLTVT.

This clonotype was observed a handful of times. This sequence joins TRBV6-5 and TRBJ2-7; a weak D match, TRBD2 (5 bases). Trimming stripped 6 bases from V and 7 bases from J, with 16 bases between. CDR3 length: 13 amino acids. The V gene's germline CDR1 is MNHEY and CDR2 SVGAGI. The CDR3 DNA reads as TGTGCCAGCAGGTTCGACCCCCCGGGGGAGCAGTACTTC. It codes for CASRFDPPGEQYF.

The sample holds many counts of this clonotype. The chain links TRBV27 to TRBJ2-7, with TRBD2 matching over 8 bases. This CDR3 comprises 14 residues. Germline assignment: CDR1 MNHEY and CDR2 SMNVEV (reference sequence). J lost 2 bases, V lost 4 bases, and 4 bases had no gene match. CDR3 amino acids: CASSYSGSPYEQYF. DNA for the CDR3: TGTGCCAGCAGTTACAGCGGGAGCCCCTACGAGCAGTACTTC.

This clonotype was detected a few times. The V and J genes are TRBV6-5 and TRBJ2-7; D remains ambiguous. V was trimmed by 2 bases and J by 0 bases, leaving 11 bases between them. The CDR3 loop spans 15 amino acids. Looked up from germline, CDR1 is MNHEY and CDR2 is SVGAGI. CDR3 DNA sequence: TGTGCCAGCAGTTACGGGCAGGTCCCCTCCTACGAGCAGTACTTC. Translated: CASSYGQVPSYEQYF.

This clonotype was detected a few times. One junction end does not reproduce the germline sequence, and a read error may be involved. The rearrangement uses TRBV23-1 and TRBJ2-2, with D possibly called TRBD1 or TRBD2 (6 bases each). TRBV23-1 carries the ORF label, with uncertain function. The CDR3 is 16 amino acids. The CDR3 sequence is CAGSQICRGRAGELFF. CDR3 nucleotide sequence: TGCGCCGGCAGTCAAATATGTCGGGGGCGGGCCGGGGAGCTGTTTTTT.

Concerning this clonotype itself: This may be a read error: a much more frequent sequence differs by one nucleotide. This chain links TRBV5-6 with TRBJ2-3; no clear D. This CDR3 spans 15 amino acids. From germline, CDR1 is SGHDT and CDR2 YYEEEE. The chain's CDR3 is CTSSLTSDLTDTQYF. The CDR3 nucleotides read TGTACCAGCAGCTTGACGAGTGACCTCACAGATACGCAGTATTTT.

About this clonotype itself: A single base separates this from a much larger clone, so it may be a read error. The CDR3 here is CASRDRDSSYNGQFF. DNA of the CDR3: TGTGCCAGCAGAGATCGGGACAGCTCCTACAATGGGCAGTTCTTC. This chain links TRBV2 with TRBJ2-1; 7 bases fit TRBD1. Germline CDR1 SNHLY, CDR2 FYNNEI. The CDR3 is 15 amino acids.

This clonotype was found many times. The chain carries TRBV4-3 and TRBJ1-2; perhaps TRBD1 as D (5 bases). The CDR3 is 13 residues long. Germline V lookup: CDR1 LGHNA, CDR2 YSLEER. The V end was cut by 0 bases, the J end by 3 bases, with 5 bases between. DNA of the CDR3: TGCGCCAGCAGCCAAGAGGGGCACTATGGCTACACCTTC. Its protein is CASSQEGHYGYTF.

CDR3 nucleotides: TGTGCCAGCGCTCCGTTAGGCTCCGAGCAGTACTTC. Its protein product is CASAPLGSEQYF. This sequence joins TRBV12-3 or TRBV12-4 and TRBJ2-7; D ambiguous. Trimming took 8 bases from V and 6 from J, leaving 14 bases between them. This CDR3 comprises 12 residues.

This clonotype was seen more than once but under ten times. This rearrangement joins TRBV5-6 to TRBJ2-7; the D gene could be TRBD1 or TRBD2 (6 bases each). Per germline, CDR1 SGHDT and CDR2 YYEEEE. The length of the CDR3 is 14 residues. V shed 0 bases and J shed 7 bases, with 14 bases lying between them. CDR3 residues: CASSLGGAPLEQYF. The CDR3 DNA is TGTGCCAGCAGCTTGGGGGGGGCGCCCTTGGAGCAGTACTTC.